The 5 T cell receptor beta chains in this list originate from one sample, sequenced in a study of T cell responses to AZD1222 COVID-19 vaccine. Data came from immunoSEQ multiplex PCR; TCRdb stores just in-frame clones and leaves some out. This sample yields about 69,000 clones, of which roughly 90% are seen a single time; less than 3% belongs to the top ten. This sample comprised peripheral blood, obtained on day 0 of AZD1222 vaccination. The receptors were sampled from an adult in good health.

The chain uses TRBV10-3 and TRBJ2-7, with D possibly TRBD2 on 5 matching bases. V gave up 3 bases and J gave up 4 bases, with 16 bases separating them. This CDR3 comprises 15 residues. The V gene's germline CDR1 is ENHRY and CDR2 SYGVKD. The CDR3 nucleotides are TGTGCCATCAGTGAACGGGAATTGGGTCGATACGAGCAGTACTTC. Translating gives CAISERELGRYEQYF.

The chain carries TRBV30 and TRBJ2-7, with 10 positions matching TRBD1. The length of the CDR3 is 14 residues. Germline-derived CDR1 and CDR2 are GTSNPN and SVGIG (reference sequence). The ends lost 5 bases at V and 3 bases at J; junction bases unmatched: 7. The CDR3 here is CAWDRTGGGYEQYF. For the CDR3, the DNA is TGTGCCTGGGACCGGACAGGGGGTGGCTACGAGCAGTACTTC.

The chain employs TRBV2 and TRBJ1-6; D is ambiguous. This CDR3 spans 13 amino acids. The V gene lost 4 bases and the J gene lost 8 bases, with 9 bases spanning the gap. Germline V lookup: CDR1 SNHLY, CDR2 FYNNEI. The CDR3 sequence: CASSGTFYSPLHF. The CDR3 DNA is TGTGCCAGCAGTGGCACATTTTATTCACCCCTCCACTTT.

V is TRBV10-3 and J is TRBJ1-2; D gene unclear. From germline, CDR1 is ENHRY and CDR2 SYGVKD. V shed 1 base and J shed 5 bases, with 2 bases lying between them. The CDR3 spans 11 residues. For the CDR3, the DNA is TGTGCCATCAGTGAGTTGTATGGCTACACCTTC. Its protein is CAISELYGYTF.

The chain combines TRBV10-1 with TRBJ2-1; 9 bases line up with TRBD1. The germline CDR1 and CDR2 sequences are WNHNN and SYGVQD (reference sequence). The CDR3 has 16 residues. J was trimmed by 6 bases and V by 0 bases; bases with no gene match: 6. CDR3 in DNA: TGCGCCAGCAGTGAGTCGGGACAGGGACGGGGCAATGAGCAGTTCTTC. Translated: CASSESGQGRGNEQFF.